This section outlines one TCR beta chain sequence together with its context. The entry originates in a study of blood T cell repertoires in COVID-19. This CDR3 has 17 amino acids. V was trimmed by 4 bases and J by 5 bases, leaving 23 bases between them. The germline V gene has CDR1 SGHDN and CDR2 FVKESK. The data were produced by immunoSEQ multiplex PCR, yet TCRdb's version contains in-frame clones alone and is incomplete. The sample yields hundreds of thousands of clones, approximately 91% seen once. The rearrangement links TRBV14 to TRBJ1-2; a possible D gene is TRBD1 (6 bases). The sample consisted of PBMCs or T cells enriched from blood (not recorded which). The sequence derives from a woman aged 18-29 years who had been exposed to COVID-19. The DNA for the CDR3 is TGTGCCAGCAGCCCGCCCGGGGGGGGGCCGTTCTTATATGGCTACACCTTC. It specifies CASSPPGGGPFLYGYTF. The full variable domain, rest sourced from reference TRBV14 and TRBJ1-2, is EAGVTQFPSHSVIEKGQTVTLRCDPISGHDNLYWYRRVMGKEIKFLLHFVKESKQDESGMPNNRFLAERTGGTYSTLKVQPAELEDSGVYFCASSPPGGGPFLYGYTFGSGTRLTVV.